This passage covers 2 T cell receptor beta chains from one sample sequenced in a study of identical twins. Via MiXCR, TCRdb re-called the 5' RACE reads, giving one row per CDR3 protein. The sample lists fewer than 900,000 distinct CDR3 sequences, around 20% occurring once. A further study also used this sample, focusing on T cells expressing NK-cell markers.

The specimen sequenced was PBMCs. Receptors were obtained from a woman aged 18-30 years in good health.

The chain employs TRBV20-1 and TRBJ2-1; 12 bases match TRBD2. The CDR3 contains 14 residues. Germline values: CDR1 DFQATT, CDR2 SNEGSKA (reference sequence). J lost 7 bases, V lost 4 bases, and 5 bases had no gene match. The CDR3 DNA sequence: TGCAGTGCTATCTGGGGGACTAGCGGGAATGAGCAGTTCTTC. It is translated as CSAIWGTSGNEQFF.

V is TRBV6-1 and J is TRBJ2-7; 7 bases are a match to TRBD1. This CDR3 has 14 residues. Germline V lookup: CDR1 MNHNS, CDR2 SASEGT. V gave up 5 bases and J gave up 0 bases; unmatched junction bases: 4. The DNA of the CDR3 is TGTGCCAGCAGTCAAAGACAGGGCTCCTACGAGCAGTACTTC. Translation: CASSQRQGSYEQYF.